The 32 T cell receptor beta chains presented below share a single source sample, sequenced in a study of T cells in Graves' hyperthyroidism and ophthalmopathy. RNA transcripts yielded amplified TCR beta CDR3 regions. During a first-round RT-PCR of the TCR CDR3, the HTBI primer set was used. TCRdb recomputed calls from the multiplex PCR reads with MiXCR, one row per CDR3 protein. The repertoire holds around 540,000 distinct CDR3 sequences, with 46% as singletons. The sample taken for sequencing was peripheral blood or thyroid tissue (not recorded which). All receptors come from a woman younger than 30 with Graves' hyperthyroidism.

The J gene is TRBJ2-7, the V gene TRBV2, with 12 bases fitting TRBD1. The CDR3 has 16 amino acids. Germline V gene sequence: CDR1 SNHLY, CDR2 FYNNEI. Germline trimming cut 2 bases from V and 4 bases from J; bases unmatched to any gene: 6. CDR3 residues: CASSESGGQGAYEQYF. CDR3 nucleotides: TGTGCCAGCAGTGAATCGGGGGGACAGGGGGCTTACGAGCAGTACTTC.

This clonotype was seen repeatedly, ten times or more. The chain joins TRBV29-1 to TRBJ2-5; 9 bases fit TRBD2. This CDR3 is built from 14 residues. With V trimmed by 6 bases and J by 1 base, 6 bases remained unmatched. Germline V CDR1 and CDR2: SQVTM, ANQGSEA. CDR3 bases: TGCAGCGTCAGGGGACTAGCCTTCCAAGAGACCCAGTACTTC. Translating gives CSVRGLAFQETQYF.

This chain uses TRBV12-3 or TRBV12-4 with TRBJ1-4; 7 bases map to TRBD1. V lost 6 bases to trimming and J lost 7 bases; unmatched junction nucleotides: 11. This CDR3 spans 15 amino acids. The CDR3 nucleotides read TGTGCCAGCAGGATCAATAGGGACAGCGGTGAAAAACTGTTTTTT. Translation gives CASRINRDSGEKLFF.

The chain recombines TRBV7-2 with TRBJ1-1; 7 bases agree with TRBD1. The J segment lost 6 bases and the V segment lost 5 bases, leaving 9 bases of the junction unmatched. This CDR3 contains 14 residues. The germline V gene has CDR1 SGHTA and CDR2 FQGNSA. The CDR3, as DNA: TGTGCCAGCAGCCCTGGTCTAGGGGGCGCTGAAGCTTTCTTT. Amino acids: CASSPGLGGAEAFF.

The gene calls are TRBV20-1 and TRBJ2-7, with 12 bases lining up with TRBD2. The length of the CDR3 is 12 residues. The V and J ends lost 7 bases and 7 bases, in that order; junction bases with no gene match: 5. CDR1 and CDR2 from the germline V gene are DFQATT and SNEGSKA (reference sequence). This CDR3 is CSGLAGANEQYF. The CDR3 DNA reads TGCAGTGGACTAGCGGGAGCCAATGAGCAGTACTTC.

This clonotype has more than one count but fewer than ten. This rearrangement joins TRBV29-1 to TRBJ1-1, with D tentatively TRBD1 (6 bases). Germline V gene sequence: CDR1 SQVTM, CDR2 ANQGSEA. The CDR3 loop spans 13 amino acids. The V and J ends lost 3 bases and 1 base respectively, with 9 bases between them. The chain's CDR3 is CSVEARGNTEAFF. The CDR3 bases are TGCAGCGTTGAGGCCAGGGGGAACACTGAAGCTTTCTTT.

The chain combines TRBV29-1 with TRBJ1-2; TRBD1 aligns across 7 bases. The CDR3 extends over 10 amino acids. Unmatched junction bases numbered 4, after V lost 8 bases and J lost 7 bases. Germline V gives CDR1 SQVTM, CDR2 ANQGSEA. The CDR3 bases are TGCAGCCTAAGGGGGCTTGGCTACACCTTC. Translated, it gives CSLRGLGYTF.

This clonotype was counted only a few times. CDR3 nucleotides: TGTGCCAGCAGCTTGGATATGGGCCTAAGCTATGGCTACACCTTC. Its translation is CASSLDMGLSYGYTF. The chain recombines TRBV5-4 with TRBJ1-2, with D hard to call. V lost 0 bases to trimming and J lost 4 bases, with 13 bases between them. The CDR3 spans 15 residues. CDR1 SGHNT and CDR2 YYREEE come from the germline V gene (reference sequence).

This chain links TRBV7-2 with TRBJ2-2, with TRBD2 as a possible D gene (5 bases). The CDR3 consists of 12 residues. Looked up from germline, CDR1 is SGHTA and CDR2 is FQGNSA. Trimming left V 5 bases short and J 9 bases short, with 10 bases between. The CDR3 protein is CASSQEGRELFF. DNA for the CDR3: TGTGCCAGCAGCCAAGAGGGCAGGGAGCTGTTTTTT.

V is TRBV20-1 and J is TRBJ2-7, with unresolved D. Germline-derived CDR1 and CDR2 are DFQATT and SNEGSKA (reference sequence). CDR3 size: 13 residues. The V end lost 3 bases, the J end lost 0 bases, and 9 bases lay between the germline ends. The CDR3 DNA reads TGCAGTGCTAGGGGCGCGAACTCCTACGAGCAGTACTTC. Its translation: CSARGANSYEQYF.

The CDR3 bases are TGTGCCAGCAGAATAGTGGGCGGGAGAGGCGAGACCCAGTACTTC. Residues: CASRIVGGRGETQYF. The chain carries TRBV11-1 and TRBJ2-5; 7 bases map to TRBD2. This CDR3 is 15 amino acids long. CDR1 is SGHAT, CDR2 FQDESV, per germline (reference sequence). V was clipped by 6 bases and J by 5 bases; unmatched bases: 12.

The J gene is TRBJ1-2, the V gene TRBV5-4; 8 nucleotides align to TRBD1. CDR1 SGHNT and CDR2 YYREEE come from the germline V gene (reference sequence). The V and J ends lost 4 bases and 3 bases, in that order; junction bases with no gene match: 8. The length of the CDR3 is 15 residues. The CDR3 spells CASSQDTGGYYGYTF. The DNA for the CDR3 is TGTGCCAGCAGCCAAGACACAGGGGGATACTATGGCTACACCTTC.

The V and J genes are TRBV2 and TRBJ1-5, with a possible D match to TRBD1 (5 bases). This CDR3 region has 15 residues. Trimming removed 2 bases from V and 2 bases from J, with 10 bases in between. Germline V CDR1 and CDR2: SNHLY, FYNNEI. The CDR3 reads CASSERQRRNQPQHF. Written as DNA, the CDR3 is TGTGCCAGCAGTGAAAGACAGAGGCGCAATCAGCCCCAGCATTTT.

The chain links TRBV10-1 to TRBJ2-5; maybe TRBD1 (5 bases). V dropped 5 bases and J dropped 5 bases, with 18 bases sitting between them. The CDR3 is made up of 15 amino acids. The germline V gene encodes CDR1 WNHNN and CDR2 SYGVQD (reference sequence). The CDR3 DNA reads as TGCGCCAGCAGTCGGTCGACAGAGCCTGGGGAGACCCAGTACTTC. Amino acid sequence: CASSRSTEPGETQYF.

This clonotype appeared once. The chain carries TRBV9 and TRBJ2-5; 12 nucleotides match TRBD2. J was trimmed by 3 bases and V by 5 bases; bases with no gene match: 5. The CDR3 consists of 15 residues. Germline V gene data show CDR1 as SGDLS and CDR2 as YYNGEE. CDR3 sequence reads: CASSWASGREETQYF. The DNA for the CDR3 is TGTGCCAGCAGTTGGGCTAGCGGGAGGGAAGAGACCCAGTACTTC.

The J gene is TRBJ2-5, the V gene TRBV20-1; either TRBD1 or TRBD2 may supply D (6 bases each). V lost 3 bases to trimming and J lost 2 bases, with 10 bases between them. Looked up from germline, CDR1 is DFQATT and CDR2 is SNEGSKA (reference sequence). The CDR3 has 13 amino acids. The CDR3, as DNA: TGCAGTGCTAGTGAGGGGGGTCAAGAGACCCAGTACTTC. Translating it yields CSASEGGQETQYF.

Of note for this clonotype: This may be a read error: a much more frequent sequence differs by one nucleotide. This chain links TRBV7-6 with TRBJ2-5; 8 bases are shared with TRBD1. Germline-derived CDR1 and CDR2 are SGHVS and FNYEAQ. The CDR3 consists of 14 residues. The CDR3 DNA reads as TGTGCCGGCAGCCCCCGGACAGGGTGGGAGACCCAGTACTTC. Amino acid sequence: CAGSPRTGWETQYF.

The chain uses TRBV12-5 and TRBJ1-1; D is unresolved. This CDR3 has 14 residues. The V end lost 1 base, the J end lost 3 bases, and 9 bases lay between the germline ends. Germline CDR1 is LGHNT and CDR2 is FRNRAP. Written as DNA, the CDR3 is TGTGCTAGTGGTTTGGCGCGAGGCTACACTGAAGCTTTCTTT. Translated, it gives CASGLARGYTEAFF.

This clonotype was seen repeatedly, ten times or more. The V and J genes are TRBV12-3 or TRBV12-4 and TRBJ1-2, with no clear D. V was shortened by 6 bases and J by 3 bases, with 14 bases between the two germline ends. This CDR3 spans 14 amino acids. This CDR3 reads CASSLGSLDYGYTF. CDR3 nucleotide sequence: TGTGCCAGCAGCTTGGGGTCGTTGGACTATGGCTACACCTTC.

This clonotype was recorded a few times. CDR3 sequence: CASSYEPLRSTIYF. The CDR3, as DNA: TGTGCCAGCAGTTACGAGCCTCTAAGAAGCACCATATATTTT. The chain combines TRBV6-6 with TRBJ1-3; D is ambiguous. Germline V lookup: CDR1 MNHNY, CDR2 SVGAGI (reference sequence). CDR3 length: 14 residues. The germline V and J ends were trimmed by 2 bases and 9 bases, with 14 bases remaining between them.

As concerns this clonotype: A much larger clone differs from this one at a single base, so this may be a read error. This sequence joins TRBV9 and TRBJ2-7; D may match TRBD1 or TRBD2 (5 bases each). The CDR3 is 16 amino acids. The V gene's germline CDR1 is SGDLS and CDR2 YYNGEE. With 6 bases removed from V and 4 bases from J, the gap between germline ends came to 23 bases. DNA of the CDR3: TGTGCCAGCATCGAGTCTCCCGGGACCGTAGCGTACGAGCAGTACTTC. Translating gives CASIESPGTVAYEQYF.

The sample holds many counts of this clonotype. V usage is TRBV2 and J usage is TRBJ1-2; D call uncertain. This CDR3 has 13 residues. Trimming left V 1 base short and J 3 bases short, with 6 bases between. Germline V lookup: CDR1 SNHLY, CDR2 FYNNEI. The CDR3 nucleotides are TGTGCCAGCAGTGAAGACGGTGACTATGGCTACACCTTC. Amino acids: CASSEDGDYGYTF. Variable domain in full (rest from reference TRBV2 and TRBJ1-2): EPEVTQTPSHQVTQMGQEVILRCVPISNHLYFYWYRQILGQKVEFLVSFYNNEISEKSEIFDDQFSVERPDGSNFTLKIRSTKLEDSAMYFCASSEDGDYGYTFGSGTRLTVV.

The chain is built from TRBV7-2 and TRBJ2-7, with D tentatively TRBD1 (5 bases). The CDR3 length is 15 residues. Trimming removed 5 bases at V and 2 bases at J, with 16 bases between. CDR1 is SGHTA and CDR2 is FQGNSA in the germline V gene. CDR3 sequence (DNA): TGTGCCAGCAGCCAATATGAGACAGAGGCCTACGAGCAGTACTTC. Its protein product is CASSQYETEAYEQYF.

This clonotype has only a few counts. V is TRBV9 and J is TRBJ1-2; D not resolved. The V gene's germline CDR1 is SGDLS and CDR2 YYNGEE. V was trimmed by 3 bases and J by 6 bases, leaving 18 bases between them. The CDR3 length is 15 residues. The CDR3 sequence: CASSGPEIGPHGYTF. As DNA, the CDR3 is TGTGCCAGCAGCGGACCGGAGATCGGGCCGCATGGCTACACCTTC.

Notes on this clonotype: One base away lies a much larger clone, so this may be a sequencing read error. The rearrangement uses TRBV10-3 and TRBJ2-5; 7 nucleotides match TRBD1. Germline CDR1 and CDR2: ENHRY and SYGVKD. This CDR3 contains 14 residues. The CDR3 spells CASSEDGVTGAQYF. The CDR3, as DNA: TGTGCCAGCAGTGAAGATGGCGTCACAGGGGCCCAGTACTTC.

This rearrangement joins TRBV2 to TRBJ2-3; 10 positions agree with TRBD1. Losses at the gene ends were 4 bases for V and 6 bases for J; bases not matched to a gene: 10. The CDR3 is 16 amino acids. Germline CDR1 is SNHLY and CDR2 is FYNNEI. CDR3 DNA sequence: TGTGCCAGCAGTGGACCCGGGGGACAGGGGAGGGATACGCAGTATTTT. Translating it yields CASSGPGGQGRDTQYF.

DNA of the CDR3: TGTGCCAGTAGTATAGGGACAGGCGGATCCTACGAGCAGTACTTC. This codes for CASSIGTGGSYEQYF. The V gene is TRBV19, the J gene TRBJ2-7; 7 positions match TRBD1. The CDR3 consists of 15 residues. Germline V lookup: CDR1 LNHDA, CDR2 SQIVND (reference sequence). The junction had 4 bases not matched to a gene; V was cut back by 1 base and J by 1 base.

This chain connects TRBV9 to TRBJ2-2, with D possibly matching TRBD1 (5 bases). CDR3 length: 14 amino acids. Germline CDR1 and CDR2: SGDLS and YYNGEE. Trimming left V 3 bases short and J 0 bases short, with 6 bases between. CDR3 in DNA: TGTGCCAGCAGCGAGGGGCCGAACACCGGGGAGCTGTTTTTT. This sequence encodes CASSEGPNTGELFF.

This rearrangement joins TRBV7-6 to TRBJ2-7, with D uncertain. The CDR3 has 15 amino acids. V shed 6 bases and J shed 1 base, with 16 bases lying between them. Germline V gene lookup returns CDR1 SGHVS and CDR2 FNYEAQ. The CDR3 DNA reads TGTGCCAGCAGTGAATTGGAAGGCGCGTCCTACGAGCAGTACTTC. Its translation: CASSELEGASYEQYF.

A few counts support this clonotype. This sequence joins TRBV6-5 and TRBJ2-7; a possible D gene is TRBD2 (5 bases). The germline gives CDR1 MNHEY, CDR2 SVGAGI. CDR3 length equals 13 residues. V was shortened by 2 bases and J by 4 bases, with 9 bases between the two germline ends. The CDR3 sequence: CASSYLRGYEQYF. In nucleotides, the CDR3 is TGTGCCAGCAGTTACCTTCGGGGTTACGAGCAGTACTTC.

This clonotype was seen repeatedly, ten times or more. CDR3 region: CATMQDVAGAREQYF. In DNA, the CDR3 is TGTGCCACCATGCAGGATGTAGCGGGAGCTCGCGAGCAGTACTTC. This chain uses TRBV15 with TRBJ2-7, with 9 bases lining up with TRBD2. Per germline, CDR1 LNHNV and CDR2 YYDKDF (reference sequence). V shed 7 bases and J 6 bases; nucleotides not matched to a gene: 13. The CDR3 covers 15 residues.

The J gene is TRBJ1-2, the V gene TRBV2; possible D gene TRBD1, 5 bases. CDR1 and CDR2 from the germline V gene are SNHLY and FYNNEI. The CDR3 loop spans 11 amino acids. Trimming pared 8 bases from V and 4 bases from J, leaving 8 bases between. CDR3 DNA: TGTGCCAGCGAGGGGTTCTATGGCTACACCTTC. Translated, it gives CASEGFYGYTF. Full variable domain (remainder filled in from reference TRBV2 and TRBJ1-2): EPEVTQTPSHQVTQMGQEVILRCVPISNHLYFYWYRQILGQKVEFLVSFYNNEISEKSEIFDDQFSVERPDGSNFTLKIRSTKLEDSAMYFCASEGFYGYTFGSGTRLTVV.